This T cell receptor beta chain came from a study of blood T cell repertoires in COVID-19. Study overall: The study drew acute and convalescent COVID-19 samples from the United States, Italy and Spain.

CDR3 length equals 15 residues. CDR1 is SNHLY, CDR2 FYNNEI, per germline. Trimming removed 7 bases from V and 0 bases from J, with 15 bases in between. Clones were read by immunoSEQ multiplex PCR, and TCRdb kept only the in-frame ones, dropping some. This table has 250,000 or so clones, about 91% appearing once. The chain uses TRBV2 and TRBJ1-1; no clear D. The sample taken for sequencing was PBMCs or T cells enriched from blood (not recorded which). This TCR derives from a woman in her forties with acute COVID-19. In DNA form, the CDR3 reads TGTGCCAGCACTCGCCAGGTTGGAATGAACACTGAAGCTTTCTTT. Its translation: CASTRQVGMNTEAFF.